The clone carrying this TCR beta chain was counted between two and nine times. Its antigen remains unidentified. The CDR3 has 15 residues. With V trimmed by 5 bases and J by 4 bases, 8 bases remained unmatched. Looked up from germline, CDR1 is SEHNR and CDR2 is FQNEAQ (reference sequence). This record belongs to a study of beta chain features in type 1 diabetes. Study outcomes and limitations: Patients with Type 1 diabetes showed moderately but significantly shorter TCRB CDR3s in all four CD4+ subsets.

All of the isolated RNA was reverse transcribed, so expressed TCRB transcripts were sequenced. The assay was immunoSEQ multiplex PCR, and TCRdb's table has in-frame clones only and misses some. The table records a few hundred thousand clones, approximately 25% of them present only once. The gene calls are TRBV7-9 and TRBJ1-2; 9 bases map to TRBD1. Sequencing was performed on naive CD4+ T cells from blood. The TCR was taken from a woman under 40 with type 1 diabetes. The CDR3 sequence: CASSPGTGTAYGYTF. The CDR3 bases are TGTGCCAGCAGCCCTGGGACAGGGACGGCCTATGGCTACACCTTC.